The T cell receptor beta chain under discussion was sequenced for a study of cytomegalovirus exposure and HLA in healthy donors. Note on this clone: Its antigen is undetermined.

The CDR3 contains 19 residues. Trimming cost V 0 bases and J 5 bases; bases outside gene matches: 9. Germline V gene lookup returns CDR1 SGHRS and CDR2 YFSETQ. General study findings and limits: The study flagged about 160 TCR beta chains as cytomegalovirus-associated. Indistinguishable V segments, including TRBV6-2 and TRBV6-3, were excluded. Specificity of three CMV-associated chains for CMV antigens was verified in vitro.

PCR used 60 Vbeta primers and 13 Jbeta primers. Repertoires were generated with immunoSEQ multiplex PCR, while TCRdb's copy carries only in-frame clones and drops some. The sample lists 100,000 to 120,000 clones, approximately 12% occurring once. The receptor was derived from a man aged 35 to 55 in good health and CMV-seropositive. Source material: PBMCs. The chain has TRBV5-1 and TRBJ2-2; 14 bases are a match to TRBD2. The CDR3 loop reads CASSLAPGTSGRETGELFF. The DNA of the CDR3 is TGCGCCAGCAGCTTGGCCCCCGGGACTAGCGGGAGAGAGACCGGGGAGCTGTTTTTT.